This T cell receptor beta chain was observed in a study of CD8+CD57+ T cells in acquired aplastic anemia. Overall study: Sorting CD4+ and CD8+ cells gave DNA averaging 3.2 ug. Study conclusions and caveats: The study found no significant CD8+ Simpson's diversity difference between patients and controls. Almost 30 shared CD8+ CDR3s appeared highly expressed within patients' immunodominant clones.

A word on this clonotype: Its target is not known.

The CDR3 is made up of 13 amino acids. V was pared by 4 bases and J by 6 bases, with 13 bases between. Per germline, CDR1 SNHLY and CDR2 FYNNEI. Using genomic DNA as the template, TCR beta VDJ and CDR3 profiling was carried out. Each CDR3 protein is one row after TCRdb ran MiXCR on the reads. This table holds roughly 180,000 distinct CDR3 sequences, around 66% found once. The receptor was derived from a human donor with severe aplastic anemia or a healthy control (not recorded which). The V and J genes are TRBV2 and TRBJ2-7, with D possibly matching TRBD2 (6 bases). Specimen: sorted CD4+, CD8+, or CD8+CD57+ T cells (not recorded which) from PBMCs. CDR3: CASSVTSVSEQYF. CDR3 nucleotide sequence: TGTGCCAGCAGTGTGACTAGTGTGTCCGAGCAGTACTTC. Looking up the rest from reference TRBV2 and TRBJ2-7 gives the full variable domain: EPEVTQTPSHQVTQMGQEVILRCVPISNHLYFYWYRQILGQKVEFLVSFYNNEISEKSEIFDDQFSVERPDGSNFTLKIRSTKLEDSAMYFCASSVTSVSEQYFGPGTRLTVT.